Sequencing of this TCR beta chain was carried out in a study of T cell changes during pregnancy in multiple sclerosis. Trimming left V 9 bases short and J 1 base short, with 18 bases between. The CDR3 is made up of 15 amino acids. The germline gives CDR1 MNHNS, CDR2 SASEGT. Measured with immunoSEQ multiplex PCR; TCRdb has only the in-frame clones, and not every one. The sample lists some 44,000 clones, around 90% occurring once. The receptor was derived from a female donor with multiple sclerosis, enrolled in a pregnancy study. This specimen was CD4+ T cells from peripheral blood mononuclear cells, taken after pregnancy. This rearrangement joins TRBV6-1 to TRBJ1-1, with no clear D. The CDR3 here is CARNTPGGENTEAFF. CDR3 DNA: TGTGCCAGAAATACCCCCGGCGGGGAGAACACTGAAGCTTTCTTT.